This entry is about one T cell receptor beta chain. In the authors' methods: Cell counts per sample came from amplifying reference gene primers. The assay was immunoSEQ multiplex PCR, and TCRdb's table has in-frame clones only and misses some. From that table come the V and J calls and clone size; the DNA was used to work out D and trimming. The sample records approximately 27,000 clones, 89% being singletons. This specimen comes from a study of blood T cell repertoires in COVID-19. Across the whole study: Collection of acute and convalescent COVID-19 samples took place in the United States, Italy and Spain. The cDNA or gDNA used as material had been derived from T cells, B-cell-depleted T cells, or PBMCs.

The length of the CDR3 is 15 residues. Germline V gives CDR1 SGHTA, CDR2 FQGTGA. V shed 3 bases, J shed 5 bases, and the junction held 4 bases outside the gene matches. The sequenced sample consisted of peripheral blood. The chain uses TRBV7-3 and TRBJ2-2; 9 bases fit TRBD1. The receptor's source is a human donor with acute or convalescent COVID-19. The donor label of this sample is uncertain. The CDR3 region is CASSFSGTGTGELFF. The CDR3 coding sequence is TGTGCCAGCAGCTTCTCCGGGACAGGGACCGGGGAGCTGTTTTTT. The full variable domain, with the rest looked up from reference TRBV7-3 and TRBJ2-2, is GAGVSQTPSNKVTEKGKYVELRCDPISGHTALYWYRQSLGQGPEFLIYFQGTGAADDSGLPNDRFFAVRPEGSVSTLKIQRTERGDSAVYLCASSFSGTGTGELFFGEGSRLTVL.